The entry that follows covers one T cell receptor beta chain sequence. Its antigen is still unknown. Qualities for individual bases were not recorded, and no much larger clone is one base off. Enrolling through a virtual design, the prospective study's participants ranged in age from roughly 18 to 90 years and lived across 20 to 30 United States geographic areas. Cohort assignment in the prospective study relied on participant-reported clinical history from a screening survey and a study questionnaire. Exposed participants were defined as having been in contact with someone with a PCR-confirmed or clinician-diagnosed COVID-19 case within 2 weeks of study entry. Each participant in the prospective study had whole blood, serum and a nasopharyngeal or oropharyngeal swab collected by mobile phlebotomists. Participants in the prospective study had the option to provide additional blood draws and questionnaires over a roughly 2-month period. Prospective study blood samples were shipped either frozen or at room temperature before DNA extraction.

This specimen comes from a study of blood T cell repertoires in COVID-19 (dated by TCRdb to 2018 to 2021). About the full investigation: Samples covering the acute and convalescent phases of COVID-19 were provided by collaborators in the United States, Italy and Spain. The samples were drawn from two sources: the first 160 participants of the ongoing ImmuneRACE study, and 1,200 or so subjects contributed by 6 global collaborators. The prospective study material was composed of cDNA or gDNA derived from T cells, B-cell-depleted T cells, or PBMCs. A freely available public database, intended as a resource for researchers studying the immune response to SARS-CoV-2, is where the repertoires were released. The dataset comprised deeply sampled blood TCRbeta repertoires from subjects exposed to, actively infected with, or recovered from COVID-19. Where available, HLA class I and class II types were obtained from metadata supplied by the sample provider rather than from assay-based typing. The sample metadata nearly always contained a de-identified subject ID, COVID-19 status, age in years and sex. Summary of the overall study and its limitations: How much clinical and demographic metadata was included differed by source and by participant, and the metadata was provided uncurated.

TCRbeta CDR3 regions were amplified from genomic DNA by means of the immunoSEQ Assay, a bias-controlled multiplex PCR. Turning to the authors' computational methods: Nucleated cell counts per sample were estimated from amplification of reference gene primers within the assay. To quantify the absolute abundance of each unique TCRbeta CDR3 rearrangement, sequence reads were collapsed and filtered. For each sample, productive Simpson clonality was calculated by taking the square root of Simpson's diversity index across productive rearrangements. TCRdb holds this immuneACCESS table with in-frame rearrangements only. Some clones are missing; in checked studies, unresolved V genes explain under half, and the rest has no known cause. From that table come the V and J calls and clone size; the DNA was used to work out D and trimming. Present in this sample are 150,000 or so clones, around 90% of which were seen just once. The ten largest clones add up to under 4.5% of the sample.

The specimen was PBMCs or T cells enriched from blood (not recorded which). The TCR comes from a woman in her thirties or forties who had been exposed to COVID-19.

CDR3 reads: CASSLRGSYNEQFF. The bases read TGTGCCAGCAGTTTGCGGGGTTCCTACAATGAGCAGTTCTTC. Recombination joined TRBV27 with TRBJ2-1; TRBD2 is possibly the D segment (6 matching bases). As encoded in the germline V gene (reference sequence), CDR1 is MNHEY while CDR2 is SMNVEV. Cut back by 3 bases and 1 base, the V and J ends lie 7 bases apart. The CDR3, from cysteine to phenylalanine, totals 14 residues. Only the CDR3 part of the read is kept: 42 bases, read in frame from the first base.